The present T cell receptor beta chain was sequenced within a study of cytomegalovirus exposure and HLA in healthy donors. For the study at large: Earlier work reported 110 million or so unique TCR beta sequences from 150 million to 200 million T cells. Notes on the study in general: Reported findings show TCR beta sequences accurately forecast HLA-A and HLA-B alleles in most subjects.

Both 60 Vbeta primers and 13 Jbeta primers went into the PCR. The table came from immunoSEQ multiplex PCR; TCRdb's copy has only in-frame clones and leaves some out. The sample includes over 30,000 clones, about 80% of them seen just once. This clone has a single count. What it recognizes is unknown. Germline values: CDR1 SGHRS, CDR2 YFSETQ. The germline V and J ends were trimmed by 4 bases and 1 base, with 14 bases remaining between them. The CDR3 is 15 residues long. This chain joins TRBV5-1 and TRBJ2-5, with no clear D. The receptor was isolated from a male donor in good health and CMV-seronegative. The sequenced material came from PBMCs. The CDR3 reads CASSRESLLQETQYF. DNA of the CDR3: TGCGCCAGCAGCCGAGAGAGCTTACTCCAAGAGACCCAGTACTTC.